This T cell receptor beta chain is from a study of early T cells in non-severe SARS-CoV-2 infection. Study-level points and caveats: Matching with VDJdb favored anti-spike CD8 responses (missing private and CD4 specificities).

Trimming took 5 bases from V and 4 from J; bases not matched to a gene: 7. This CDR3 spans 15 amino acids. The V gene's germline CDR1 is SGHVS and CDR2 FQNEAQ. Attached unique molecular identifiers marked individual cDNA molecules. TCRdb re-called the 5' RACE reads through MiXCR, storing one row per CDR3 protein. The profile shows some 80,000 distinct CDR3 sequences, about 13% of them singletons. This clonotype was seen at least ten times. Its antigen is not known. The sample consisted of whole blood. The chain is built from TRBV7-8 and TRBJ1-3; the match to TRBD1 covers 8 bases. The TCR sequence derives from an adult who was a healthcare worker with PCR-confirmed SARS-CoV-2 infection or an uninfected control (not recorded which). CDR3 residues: CASSPRTGIGNTIYF. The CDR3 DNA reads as TGTGCCAGCAGCCCCCGGACAGGGATCGGAAACACCATATATTTT.